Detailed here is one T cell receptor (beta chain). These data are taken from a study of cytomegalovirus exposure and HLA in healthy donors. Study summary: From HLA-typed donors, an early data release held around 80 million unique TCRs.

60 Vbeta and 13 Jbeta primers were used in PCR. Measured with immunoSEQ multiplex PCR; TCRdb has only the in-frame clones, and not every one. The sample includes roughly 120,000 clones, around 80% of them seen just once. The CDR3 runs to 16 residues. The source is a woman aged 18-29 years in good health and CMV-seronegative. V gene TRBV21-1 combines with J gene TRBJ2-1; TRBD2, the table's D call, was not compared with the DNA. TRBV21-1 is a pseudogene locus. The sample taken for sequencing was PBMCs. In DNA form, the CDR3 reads TGTGCCAGCAGCAAATACGAGACTTCCCAGTCCAATGAGCAGTTCTTC. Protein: CASSKYETSQSNEQFF.